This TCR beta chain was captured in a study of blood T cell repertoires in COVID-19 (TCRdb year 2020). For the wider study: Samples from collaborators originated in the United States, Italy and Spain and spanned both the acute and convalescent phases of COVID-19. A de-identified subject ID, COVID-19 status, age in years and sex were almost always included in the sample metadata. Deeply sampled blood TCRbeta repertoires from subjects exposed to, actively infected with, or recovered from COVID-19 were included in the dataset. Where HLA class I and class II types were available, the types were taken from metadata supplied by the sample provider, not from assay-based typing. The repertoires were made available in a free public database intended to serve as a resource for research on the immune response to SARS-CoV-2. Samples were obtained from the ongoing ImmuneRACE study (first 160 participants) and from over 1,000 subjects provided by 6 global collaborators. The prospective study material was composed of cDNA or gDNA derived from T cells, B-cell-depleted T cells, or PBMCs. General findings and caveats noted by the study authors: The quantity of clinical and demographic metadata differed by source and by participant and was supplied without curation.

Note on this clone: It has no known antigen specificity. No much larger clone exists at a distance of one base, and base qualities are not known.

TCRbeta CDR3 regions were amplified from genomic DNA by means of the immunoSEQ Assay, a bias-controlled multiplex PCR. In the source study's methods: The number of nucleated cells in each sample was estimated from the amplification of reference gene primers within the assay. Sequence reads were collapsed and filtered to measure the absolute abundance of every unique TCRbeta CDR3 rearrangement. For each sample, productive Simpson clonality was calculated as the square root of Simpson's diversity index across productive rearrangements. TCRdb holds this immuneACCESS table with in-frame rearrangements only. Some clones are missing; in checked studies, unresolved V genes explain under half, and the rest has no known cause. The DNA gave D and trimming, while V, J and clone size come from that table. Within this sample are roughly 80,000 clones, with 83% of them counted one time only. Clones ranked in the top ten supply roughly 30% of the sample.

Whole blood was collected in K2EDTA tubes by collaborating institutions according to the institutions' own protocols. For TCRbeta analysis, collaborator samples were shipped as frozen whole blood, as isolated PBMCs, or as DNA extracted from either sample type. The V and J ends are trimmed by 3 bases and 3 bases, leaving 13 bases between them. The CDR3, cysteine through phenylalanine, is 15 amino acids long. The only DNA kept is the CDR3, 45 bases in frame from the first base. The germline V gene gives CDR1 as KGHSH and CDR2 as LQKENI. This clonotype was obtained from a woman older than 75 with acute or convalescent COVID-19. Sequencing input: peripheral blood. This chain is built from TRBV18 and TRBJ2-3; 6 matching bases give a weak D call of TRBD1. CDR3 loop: CASSPVQGRTDTQYF. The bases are TGTGCCAGCTCACCCGTACAGGGCAGGACAGATACGCAGTATTTT.